This T cell receptor (beta chain) appears in the sequencing data of a study of T cell responses to AZD1222 COVID-19 vaccine (dated by TCRdb to about 2021). About the investigation overall: A total of roughly 240 trial participants underwent TCR sequencing, of whom 207 received two doses of AZD1222 and about 25 received two doses of the MenACWY control vaccine. Trial participants were enrolled by age into subgroups of 18-55, 56-69 and 70-plus years, and around 140, 26 and 57 TCR-sequenced participants, respectively, were included in these subgroups.

Study-wide conclusions, independent of this receptor: After two AZD1222 doses, spike-specific TCR breadth and depth were significantly higher than at day 0 and than in MenACWY recipients. Most participants were white British and females outnumbered males, and the authors suggested that clonal diversity may have been underestimated. No day 14 peak-response samples were available, so repertoires were characterized only after the peak T cell response. Reportedly, close to half of the unique spike-specific TCRs recognized epitopes lying outside the regions that are mutated in the B.1.351 and B.1.1.7 variants. Vaccine-associated CD4 TCRs spanned the whole spike protein, with dominant responses in regions 160-218 and 743-854. Conclusions about previously exposed vaccinees are limited because only six or seven AZD1222 recipients were SARS-CoV-2 seropositive at baseline. The 56-69-year group was small, and its depth increase did not reach significance, likely because of low power.

CDR1 and CDR2 were assigned from the germline V gene as SNHLY and FYNNEI. Reading from cysteine to phenylalanine, the CDR3 counts 14 amino acids. The DNA shown is the 42-base CDR3, in frame from base 1. After removal of 0 bases from V and 8 bases from J, the junction retains 6 bases not matched to a gene. Details on this clone: Its cognate antigen has yet to be identified. Base qualities are not provided; no much larger clone lies one nucleotide away.

According to the study, the label for this sample's time point signals: about 28 days (+/-7) after the second vaccine dose. Because spike-specific TCR depth and breadth did not differ between the two schedules, AZD1222 recipients who got a second dose at roughly 4 weeks were pooled with those who got a second dose at roughly 12 weeks. Vaccinee samples were obtained from the UK trials COV001 and COV002, which included a single-blind randomized controlled phase 2/3 trial of AZD1222 (ChAdOx1 nCoV-19) in healthy adults. Trial participant PBMC samples were collected at day 0 and day 28 after the second dose for TCRbeta chain sequencing. The CDR3 regions of human TCRbeta chains were analyzed by immunosequencing. The original methods were these. Repertoire TCRs were matched against a reference library of SARS-CoV-2-specific TCRs generated with the MIRA antigen-specificity platform. Breadth meant the fraction of unique TCRs that were SARS-CoV-2-associated, whereas depth meant the fraction of total T cells that were SARS-CoV-2-associated. Each spike-specific TCR was assigned to its reactive spike region and to a CD4 or CD8 class using the MIRA data. Log10-transformed breadth and depth values were compared by one-way ANOVA with Sidak's multiple comparisons tests. The source is immuneACCESS, and TCRdb retained only in-frame sequences with V and J called. Part of the clones is not carried over; for the studies checked, unresolved V genes explain less than half of this, and the remainder is unexplained. The DNA was the basis for D and trimming; V, J and clone size are from that table. The sample table shows fewer than 150,000 clones, and 89% are seen once. Of the sample, over 8% is held by the ten largest clones.

This clonotype was obtained from an adult who received the AZD1222 COVID-19 vaccine. The specimen comprised peripheral blood, sampled 28 days after the second AZD1222 dose. Recombination joined TRBV2 with TRBJ2-5, with TRBD1 identical over 7 junction bases. The DNA is as follows: TGTGCCAGCAGTGAAGCCCGGACAGGAAGTACCCAGTACTTC. It codes for CASSEARTGSTQYF.